Below, one TCR beta chain is given with its context. The data derive from a study of blood T cell repertoires in COVID-19. Study in general: Samples of COVID-19 (acute and convalescent) were obtained from the United States, Italy and Spain. PBMCs, B-cell-depleted T cells, or T cells provided the cDNA or gDNA that made up the material.

The assay was immunoSEQ multiplex PCR, and TCRdb's table has in-frame clones only and misses some. Of roughly 220,000 clones listed, 70% to 90% are singletons. The participants were between roughly 18 and 89 years old and came from roughly 24 US areas. Allocation to cohorts depended on clinical history reported by the participants. The CDR3 covers 16 residues. The V gene end was trimmed by 6 bases and the J gene end by 2 bases; junction bases not matched to a gene: 7. Germline lookup yields CDR1 LNHDA and CDR2 SQIVND (reference sequence). The source material was PBMCs or T cells enriched from blood (not recorded which). The chain combines TRBV19 with TRBJ1-5; TRBD1 matches 10 bases. This TCR was recovered from a woman in her thirties or forties with acute COVID-19. This CDR3 reads CASSTTGTGGNQPQHF. Here the CDR3 DNA reads TGTGCCAGTAGCACCACCGGGACAGGGGGCAATCAGCCCCAGCATTTT.